Following are 20 T cell receptor beta chains from one sample sequenced in a study of CD8+CD57+ T cells in acquired aplastic anemia. By flow cytometry, patients selected for sequencing had shown an expansion of CD8+CD57+ cells. It was genomic DNA that served as the template for profiling TCR beta VDJ and CDR3. Each CDR3 protein is one row after TCRdb ran MiXCR on the reads. The sample yields 210,000 or so distinct CDR3 sequences, under 55% seen once. Sequencing was performed on sorted CD4+, CD8+, or CD8+CD57+ T cells (not recorded which) from PBMCs. The receptors were sampled from a human donor with aplastic anemia.

J is TRBJ2-2 and V is TRBV20-1, with D possibly matching TRBD2 (5 bases). The CDR3 loop spans 14 amino acids. CDR1 is DFQATT and CDR2 is SNEGSKA in the germline V gene (reference sequence). V gave up 3 bases and J gave up 7 bases, with 15 bases separating them. CDR3 amino acids: CSAREEREFGELFF. In nucleotides, the CDR3 is TGCAGTGCTAGGGAGGAAAGGGAATTCGGGGAGCTGTTTTTT.

This rearrangement joins TRBV10-3 to TRBJ1-1; D may be TRBD1 (6 bases). Trimming removed 8 bases at V and 5 bases at J, with 15 bases between. The CDR3 is 13 residues long. Looked up from germline, CDR1 is ENHRY and CDR2 is SYGVKD. Here the CDR3 reads CAIGQGSRTEAFF. CDR3 DNA: TGTGCCATCGGTCAGGGGTCGAGAACTGAAGCTTTCTTT.

As regards this clonotype: It may be a read error: a sequence one base away is much more abundant. The chain's CDR3 is CASSAQVQEAQYF. The CDR3 bases are TGTGCCAGCAGCGCCCAGGTCCAAGAGGCCCAGTACTTC. This chain joins TRBV9 and TRBJ2-5; D remains unclear. The CDR3 length is 13 residues. From germline, CDR1 is SGDLS and CDR2 YYNGEE.

Remarks on this clonotype: This is likely a read error, given that the CDR3 carries no conserved phenylalanine or tryptophan at its end. The rearrangement uses TRBV3-1 and TRBJ1-2, with unresolved D. Germline lookup yields CDR1 LGHDT and CDR2 YNNKEL (reference sequence). V was pared by 1 base and J by 2 bases, with 8 bases between. CDR3 length: 14 residues. As DNA, the CDR3 is TGTGCCAGCAGCCAAGGACGAAACAACTATGGCTACACCTCC. Its protein product is CASSQGRNNYGYTS.

V and J are TRBV9 and TRBJ2-5; 9 bases agree with TRBD2. Per germline, CDR1 SGDLS and CDR2 YYNGEE. The J segment lost 7 bases and the V segment lost 0 bases, leaving 10 bases of the junction unmatched. This CDR3 is 16 amino acids long. The DNA of the CDR3 is TGTGCCAGCAGCGTAGTTCCAGCGGGAGGTGTGGGGACCCAGTACTTC. Protein sequence: CASSVVPAGGVGTQYF.

This clonotype was detected ten times or more. The chain recombines TRBV2 with TRBJ1-3; no firm D call. The CDR3 extends over 15 amino acids. The germline V gene has CDR1 SNHLY and CDR2 FYNNEI. The ends were cut back, 2 bases at V and 0 bases at J, with 8 bases in the middle. The CDR3 DNA sequence: TGTGCCAGCAGTGAATTACGTACCTCTGGAAACACCATATATTTT. This translates into CASSELRTSGNTIYF.

This clonotype came up many times. This rearrangement joins TRBV19 to TRBJ1-5; 10 nucleotides agree with TRBD1. Looked up from germline, CDR1 is LNHDA and CDR2 is SQIVND (reference sequence). The trim removed 4 bases at V and 0 bases at J, leaving 6 bases unmatched. The CDR3 contains 17 residues. The DNA for the CDR3 is TGTGCCAGTAGTAGAGGGACAGGGGTAAATAGCAATCAGCCCCAGCATTTT. Translating gives CASSRGTGVNSNQPQHF.

This clonotype was counted at least ten times. This chain joins TRBV20-1 and TRBJ2-5; D is possibly TRBD1 (6 bases). Trimming left V 0 bases short and J 1 base short, with 9 bases between. Germline CDR1 and CDR2: DFQATT and SNEGSKA (reference sequence). This CDR3 has 14 residues. CDR3 loop: CSAREEGGQETQYF. The CDR3 nucleotides are TGCAGTGCTAGAGAAGAAGGGGGCCAAGAGACCCAGTACTTC.

This clonotype was counted many times. The chain couples TRBV2 to TRBJ1-5; D uncertain. CDR1 is SNHLY and CDR2 is FYNNEI in the germline V gene. V was trimmed by 1 base and J by 2 bases, leaving 9 bases between them. This CDR3 comprises 15 residues. As DNA, the CDR3 is TGTGCCAGCAGTGAAGAGGGTTTGGGCAATCAGCCCCAGCATTTT. It encodes CASSEEGLGNQPQHF.

Concerning this clonotype itself: A much bigger clone sits one base away, suggesting this may be a read error. The chain joins TRBV6-1 to TRBJ1-5; D gene ambiguous. CDR3 length equals 13 residues. Germline V CDR1 and CDR2: MNHNS, SASEGT. This CDR3 reads CVSSLGGDQPQHF. CDR3 in DNA: TGTGTCAGCAGTCTGGGCGGCGATCAGCCCCAGCATTTT.

This rearrangement joins TRBV24-1 to TRBJ2-5, with 12 bases aligning to TRBD2. CDR1 KGHDR and CDR2 SFDVKD come from the germline V gene. The CDR3 runs to 16 residues. After removal of 3 bases from V and 4 bases from J, the junction contained 5 bases not matched to a gene. The CDR3 nucleotides are TGTGCCACCAGTGATCCTAGCGGGGGGGCCACAGAGACCCAGTACTTC. It yields the protein CATSDPSGGATETQYF.

The chain couples TRBV20-1 to TRBJ1-6; 9 nucleotides match TRBD1. The trim removed 3 bases at V and 0 bases at J, leaving 3 bases unmatched. This CDR3 has 16 residues. Germline V CDR1 and CDR2: DFQATT, SNEGSKA (reference sequence). The DNA of the CDR3 is TGCAGTGCTAGGGGGACAGGGAGCTCCTATAATTCACCCCTCCACTTT. Translation: CSARGTGSSYNSPLHF.

Written as DNA, the CDR3 is TGTGCCAGTAGTATGGACAGGGAGCCCCATGGCTACACCTTC. This codes for CASSMDREPHGYTF. The chain couples TRBV19 to TRBJ1-2; 8 nucleotides line up with TRBD1. The trim removed 3 bases at V and 6 bases at J, leaving 6 bases unmatched. The germline V gene has CDR1 LNHDA and CDR2 SQIVND (reference sequence). The CDR3 extends over 14 amino acids.

The chain couples TRBV19 to TRBJ1-1; D possibly corresponds to TRBD1 (5 bases). V was clipped by 1 base and J by 8 bases, with 11 bases between them. The CDR3 sequence is 13 residues long. CDR1 and CDR2 (germline): LNHDA, SQIVND (reference sequence). The CDR3 here is CASSIGLGGEAFF. In DNA, the CDR3 is TGTGCCAGTAGTATAGGTTTGGGGGGAGAAGCTTTCTTT. Looking up the rest from reference TRBV19 and TRBJ1-1 gives the full variable domain: DGGITQSPKYLFRKEGQNVTLSCEQNLNHDAMYWYRQDPGQGLRLIYYSQIVNDFQKGDIAEGYSVSREKKESFPLTVTSAQKNPTAFYLCASSIGLGGEAFFGQGTRLTVV.

The chain couples TRBV19 to TRBJ1-5; TRBD1 agrees at 7 bases. The V segment lost 6 bases and the J segment 0 bases; nucleotides outside the gene matches: 5. Germline V gene lookup returns CDR1 LNHDA and CDR2 SQIVND (reference sequence). The CDR3 is 15 amino acids. CDR3 in amino acids: CASRPGQSSNQPQHF. The CDR3 DNA sequence: TGTGCCAGTAGACCGGGACAGAGTAGCAATCAGCCCCAGCATTTT.

This clonotype was seen ten or more times. The chain employs TRBV5-1 and TRBJ2-2, with a possible D match to TRBD1 (5 bases). V gave up 4 bases and J gave up 6 bases, with 10 bases separating them. The CDR3 extends over 13 amino acids. Germline CDR1 and CDR2: SGHRS and YFSETQ. CDR3 in DNA: TGCGCCAGCAGCATAGGGGTGTCCGGGGAGCTGTTTTTT. Amino acids: CASSIGVSGELFF. Looking up the rest from reference TRBV5-1 and TRBJ2-2 gives the full variable domain: KAGVTQTPRYLIKTRGQQVTLSCSPISGHRSVSWYQQTPGQGLQFLFEYFSETQRNKGNFPGRFSGRQFSNSRSEMNVSTLELGDSALYLCASSIGVSGELFFGEGSRLTVL.

This clonotype was observed a few times. This sequence may be a read error, since a much larger clone differs from it by one base. The chain carries TRBV9 and TRBJ2-3, with D possibly being TRBD1 (6 bases). There are 16 residues in the CDR3. Germline V gene lookup returns CDR1 SGDLS and CDR2 YYNGEE. The germline V and J ends were trimmed by 0 bases and 0 bases, with 11 bases remaining between them. The CDR3 here is CASSVVDTGSTDTQYF. DNA for the CDR3: TGTGCCAGCAGCGTAGTTGATACAGGGAGCACAGATACGCAGTATTTT.

The CDR3 DNA sequence: TGTGCCATCGCGGGGGACACTTCCTACGAGCAGTACTTC. It yields the protein CAIAGDTSYEQYF. J is TRBJ2-1 and V is TRBV10-3; a weak D match, TRBD2 (7 bases). Near its end, the DNA agrees better with TRBJ2-7, so the J call may be wrong. Looked up from germline, CDR1 is ENHRY and CDR2 is SYGVKD. The CDR3 spans 13 residues.

This clonotype was seen at least ten times. V and J are TRBV4-1 and TRBJ1-2, with D maybe TRBD1 (5 bases). CDR3 size: 14 residues. V was trimmed by 1 base and J by 2 bases, leaving 8 bases between them. Germline V lookup: CDR1 MGHRA, CDR2 YSYEKL. CDR3 nucleotides: TGCGCCAGCAGCCAAGGAGGGACCAACTATGGCTACACCTTC. Protein: CASSQGGTNYGYTF.

This clonotype was observed at least ten times. The CDR3 DNA is TGTGCCAGTAGTATTTGGCTGGGATGGACCCGACCCCAGAGGAACTATGGCTACACCTTC. Protein sequence: CASSIWLGWTRPQRNYGYTF. The chain couples TRBV19 to TRBJ1-2, with no clear D. The CDR3 is 20 residues long. Trimming removed 3 bases at V and 2 bases at J, with 28 bases between. Germline V gene sequence: CDR1 LNHDA, CDR2 SQIVND (reference sequence).